These 13 T cell receptor beta chains share one sample of origin, sequenced in a study of human T cells and chemical hapten exposure. TCRdb redid the calling of the RACE reads with MiXCR, one entry per CDR3 protein. Counted here are some 350,000 distinct CDR3 sequences, roughly 6% occurring once; the ten biggest clones make up 5% to 6%. As to time point: patch test 2, 6 weeks after DPC sensitization. Treatment meaning: therapeutic diphenylcyclopropenone sensitization with weekly scalp DPC. The sequencing here drew on whole blood, taken in connection with sensitization to the hapten diphenylcyclopropenone (DPC). The receptors stem from a woman between 18 and 29 years old with alopecia areata. Some clones in this sample may be carry-over from other donors' samples.

The chain employs TRBV6-1 and TRBJ1-5; D not resolved. V gave up 6 bases and J gave up 6 bases, with 6 bases separating them. In germline, CDR1 is MNHNS, CDR2 SASEGT. The CDR3 runs 11 residues. The CDR3 sequence: CASSVGQPQHF. Written as DNA, the CDR3 is TGTGCCAGCAGCGTGGGTCAGCCCCAGCATTTT.

The V and J genes are TRBV27 and TRBJ2-6, with TRBD2 matching over 9 bases. The CDR3 covers 16 residues. Trimming removed 7 bases from V and 3 bases from J; junction bases left unmatched: 7. The germline CDR1 and CDR2 sequences are MNHEY and SMNVEV (reference sequence). DNA for the CDR3: TGTGCCAGCACCCTAGCGGGGAATGGTGGGGCCAACGTCCTGACTTTC. Protein: CASTLAGNGGANVLTF.

This chain joins TRBV25-1 and TRBJ2-7; 8 bases line up with TRBD1. This CDR3 region has 11 residues. Germline V gene lookup returns CDR1 MGHDK and CDR2 SYGVNS. Losses at the gene ends were 6 bases for V and 6 bases for J; bases not matched to a gene: 1. This CDR3 reads CASRTGGEQYF. In nucleotides, the CDR3 is TGTGCCAGCAGAACAGGGGGCGAGCAGTACTTC.

The chain carries TRBV12-3 or TRBV12-4 and TRBJ2-5; D remains ambiguous. CDR3 length: 13 amino acids. V lost 7 bases and J lost 5, with 14 bases in between. CDR3 nucleotide sequence: TGTGCCAGCAAGTACAGCCCCGTGGAGACCCAGTACTTC. Translating it yields CASKYSPVETQYF.

This clonotype has ten or more counts. The chain recombines TRBV3-1 with TRBJ2-7; 7 bases map to TRBD1. With V trimmed by 1 base and J by 8 bases, 8 bases remained unmatched. The germline V gene has CDR1 LGHDT and CDR2 YNNKEL (reference sequence). The CDR3 has 14 amino acids. DNA of the CDR3: TGTGCCAGCAGCCAAGCTACGACAGGGACGAAGCAGTACTTC. Protein: CASSQATTGTKQYF.

The V call is TRBV7-2, the J call TRBJ1-3, with D hard to call. The V gene's germline CDR1 is SGHTA and CDR2 FQGNSA. Between the trimmed V and J ends, which lost 1 base and 6 bases, there was a span of 10 bases. This CDR3 is 14 amino acids long. CDR3 protein: CASSLGVLVNTIYF. DNA for the CDR3: TGTGCCAGCAGCTTAGGGGTATTAGTAAACACCATATATTTT. Supplemented by reference TRBV7-2 and TRBJ1-3, the full variable domain reads GAGVSQSPSNKVTEKGKDVELRCDPISGHTALYWYRQSLGQGLEFLIYFQGNSAPDKSGLPSDRFSAERTGGSVSTLTIQRTQQEDSAVYLCASSLGVLVNTIYFGEGSWLTVV.

This clonotype came up many times. The chain employs TRBV27 and TRBJ1-5; the D gene is possibly TRBD1 (5 bases). Trimming stripped 3 bases from V and 5 bases from J, with 14 bases between. Germline V CDR1 and CDR2: MNHEY, SMNVEV (reference sequence). This CDR3 is built from 15 residues. CDR3 nucleotides: TGTGCCAGCAGTTTCCAGGGCAGAGGTGATCAGCCCCAGCATTTT. This sequence encodes CASSFQGRGDQPQHF.

In this sample, this clonotype turned up many times. This rearrangement joins TRBV7-2 to TRBJ2-5, with 9 bases lining up with TRBD2. CDR3 length: 17 amino acids. CDR1 is SGHTA, CDR2 FQGNSA, per germline. The V gene end was trimmed by 1 base and the J gene end by 2 bases; junction bases not matched to a gene: 8. The CDR3 sequence is CASSLGGGLAGQETQYF. In DNA form, the CDR3 reads TGTGCCAGCAGCTTAGGAGGGGGTCTAGCGGGGCAAGAGACCCAGTACTTC.

This clonotype was seen repeatedly, ten times or more. V and J are TRBV20-1 and TRBJ1-4; D is unresolved. Trimming shortened V by 4 bases and J by 8 bases, and 17 bases separated the two germline ends. Per germline, CDR1 DFQATT and CDR2 SNEGSKA (reference sequence). This CDR3 region has 14 residues. The CDR3 loop is CSATGQAPREKLFF. CDR3 nucleotides: TGCAGTGCTACTGGCCAGGCCCCCCGGGAAAAACTGTTTTTT.

This clonotype occurred many times. The rearrangement joins TRBV7-8 to TRBJ1-5, with D hard to call. V lost 2 bases and J lost 10, with 9 bases in between. CDR3 length: 12 residues. CDR1 is SGHVS, CDR2 FQNEAQ, per germline. In nucleotides, the CDR3 is TGTGCCAGCAGCTTATCATCGGATCCCCAGCATTTT. It specifies CASSLSSDPQHF.

The chain has TRBV27 and TRBJ2-5, with D possibly being TRBD1 or TRBD2 (5 bases each). V lost 6 bases and J 1 base, leaving 12 bases between the germline ends. Per germline, CDR1 MNHEY and CDR2 SMNVEV (reference sequence). CDR3 length: 14 amino acids. The CDR3, as DNA: TGTGCCAGCAGAACAGCAGGGACCCAAGAGACCCAGTACTTC. Translating it yields CASRTAGTQETQYF.

The V and J genes are TRBV10-3 and TRBJ2-3, with a possible D match to TRBD2 (5 bases). Germline V gene lookup returns CDR1 ENHRY and CDR2 SYGVKD. This CDR3 comprises 14 residues. Trimming took off 8 bases at V and 4 bases at J, with 16 bases between the two ends. The CDR3 sequence: CAIARAGDPDTQYF. CDR3 DNA sequence: TGTGCCATCGCGAGGGCGGGCGACCCAGATACGCAGTATTTT.

This clonotype has a count of ten or more. The chain uses TRBV18 and TRBJ1-2; 10 bases map to TRBD1. This CDR3 region has 15 residues. Germline V gene data show CDR1 as KGHSH and CDR2 as LQKENI. V shed 3 bases and J 4 bases; nucleotides not matched to a gene: 5. CDR3 in DNA: TGTGCCAGCTCACCCTCGGGACAGGGGCGCTATGGCTACACCTTC. Translated, it gives CASSPSGQGRYGYTF. Drawing the rest from reference TRBV18 and TRBJ1-2, the complete variable domain is NAGVMQNPRHLVRRRGQEARLRCSPMKGHSHVYWYRQLPEEGLKFMVYLQKENIIDESGMPKERFSAEFPKEGPSILRIQQVVRGDSAAYFCASSPSGQGRYGYTFGSGTRLTVV.